The rows below give T cell receptor beta chains drawn from one sample of a study of chemoradiotherapy in HPV16-positive cancers. Profiled with immunoSEQ multiplex PCR; TCRdb holds only in-frame clones, not every one. This sample has 4,000 to 5,500 clones, with over 75% found just once. Sequences were derived from tumor tissue, sampled from a patient who underwent chemoradiotherapy. Receptors were obtained from a human donor with HPV-associated anogenital cancer. Each CDR3 is given with its conserved first and last residue. D genes are given only for firm matches. The size of a clone is reported for some rows only, either as once, few or many, or as a class for expanded clones.

clone size: -
V gene: TRBV18
D gene: -
J gene: TRBJ2-7
CDR3 DNA: TGTGCCAGCTCACCCCAGGGTCGCCCCTACGAGCAGTACTTC
CDR3 protein: CASSPQGRPYEQYF

clone size: -
V gene: TRBV6-1
D gene: -
J gene: TRBJ1-5
CDR3 DNA: TGTGCCAGCACTGAAATACACGCCGGAAATCAGCCCCAGCATTTT
CDR3 protein: CASTEIHAGNQPQHF

clone size: -
V gene: TRBV30
D gene: -
J gene: TRBJ2-1
CDR3 DNA: TGTGCCTGGAGTGCCGGTCTCTACAATGAGCAGTTCTTC
CDR3 protein: CAWSAGLYNEQFF

clone size: -
V gene: TRBV6-6
D gene: -
J gene: TRBJ1-2
CDR3 DNA: TGTGCCAGCAGTTATGTCTATGGCTACACCTTC
CDR3 protein: CASSYVYGYTF

clone size: -
V gene: TRBV27
D gene: TRBD1
J gene: TRBJ2-7
CDR3 DNA: TGTGCCAGCAGTATGGCCGGGACAGGGGGAAGGAGGGAGCAGTACTTC
CDR3 protein: CASSMAGTGGRREQYF

clone size: -
V gene: TRBV30
D gene: -
J gene: TRBJ1-2
CDR3 DNA: TGTGCCTGGAGTGTATTTTCTGCAGGGGCCTTCTATGGCTACACCTTC
CDR3 protein: CAWSVFSAGAFYGYTF

clone size: -
V gene: TRBV5-1
D gene: -
J gene: TRBJ2-5
CDR3 DNA: TGCGCCAGCAGCTTGGAGGGCGGGATGGTTGAGACCCAGTACTTC
CDR3 protein: CASSLEGGMVETQYF

clone size: -
V gene: TRBV9
D gene: TRBD2
J gene: TRBJ2-1
CDR3 DNA: TGTGCCAGCAGCGGCGACCCCTCAAGCGGGAGGGCCTATGAGCAGTTCTTC
CDR3 protein: CASSGDPSSGRAYEQFF

clone size: -
V gene: TRBV10-2
D gene: TRBD2
J gene: TRBJ2-1
CDR3 DNA: TGCGCCAGCAGTGAACTAGCGCCGTCCTACAATGAGCAGTTCTTC
CDR3 protein: CASSELAPSYNEQFF

clone size: once
V gene: TRBV5-6
D gene: TRBD2
J gene: TRBJ2-7
CDR3 DNA: TGTGCCAGCAGCTTGTCTTCTAGCGGGAGGTTTAGCGAGCAGTACTTC
CDR3 protein: CASSLSSSGRFSEQYF

clone size: -
V gene: TRBV28
D gene: TRBD2
J gene: TRBJ2-4
CDR3 DNA: TGTGCCAGCAGTACACTAGCGGGCTCTCTAGCCAAAAACATTCAGTACTTC
CDR3 protein: CASSTLAGSLAKNIQYF

clone size: -
V gene: TRBV7-6
D gene: -
J gene: TRBJ2-3
CDR3 DNA: TGTGCCATCTCGAAGGGGGGGAGGGCGGCGCAGTATTTT
CDR3 protein: CAISKGGRAAQYF

clone size: -
V gene: TRBV4-1
D gene: -
J gene: TRBJ2-3
CDR3 DNA: TGCGCCAGCAGCCATTCGCGGGGGCAAGATACGCAGTATTTT
CDR3 protein: CASSHSRGQDTQYF

clone size: once
V gene: TRBV7-9
D gene: -
J gene: TRBJ2-2
CDR3 DNA: TGTGCCAGCAGCTTAGAGGACGTCTCCGATGAGCTGTTTTTT
CDR3 protein: CASSLEDVSDELFF

clone size: -
V gene: TRBV7-2
D gene: -
J gene: TRBJ1-5
CDR3 DNA: TGTGCCAGCAGCTCGAGGGGAAGGGGGAATCAGCCCCAGCATTTT
CDR3 protein: CASSSRGRGNQPQHF

clone size: once
V gene: TRBV7-3
D gene: -
J gene: TRBJ1-2
CDR3 DNA: TGTGCCAGCAGCTTACACCACGGACAGTTCTATGGCTACACCTTC
CDR3 protein: CASSLHHGQFYGYTF

clone size: -
V gene: TRBV7-2
D gene: -
J gene: TRBJ2-5
CDR3 DNA: TGTGCCAGCAGCCACGCCCCCGGGACTCGATCGCAAGAGACCCAGTACTTC
CDR3 protein: CASSHAPGTRSQETQYF

clone size: -
V gene: TRBV4-1
D gene: -
J gene: TRBJ1-2
CDR3 DNA: TGCGCCAGCAGCCAAGAATTGAGGACAGCCCTCCCCTATGGCTACACCTTC
CDR3 protein: CASSQELRTALPYGYTF

clone size: -
V gene: TRBV19
D gene: -
J gene: TRBJ1-2
CDR3 DNA: TGTGCCAGTACGGTGCTAGGCGACCTAAAGGGCTACACCTTC
CDR3 protein: CASTVLGDLKGYTF

clone size: -
V gene: TRBV4-3
D gene: TRBD2
J gene: TRBJ2-7
CDR3 DNA: TGCGCCAGCAGCCAAGGGACTAGCGGGGGGGCCGGGAACGAGCAGTACTTC
CDR3 protein: CASSQGTSGGAGNEQYF

clone size: -
V gene: TRBV19
D gene: -
J gene: TRBJ1-2
CDR3 DNA: TGTGCCAGTAGAGGGTCTGGTGGCTACACCTTC
CDR3 protein: CASRGSGGYTF

clone size: -
V gene: TRBV11-2
D gene: -
J gene: TRBJ1-5
CDR3 DNA: TGTGCCAGCAGCCTGCGGGGGGGCTATAGCAATCAGCCCCAGCATTTT
CDR3 protein: CASSLRGGYSNQPQHF

clone size: -
V gene: TRBV7-6
D gene: -
J gene: TRBJ2-3
CDR3 DNA: TGTGCCAGCAGCTTTTTTCCCGGGGGCACAGATACGCAGTATTTT
CDR3 protein: CASSFFPGGTDTQYF

clone size: once
V gene: TRBV4-1
D gene: -
J gene: TRBJ2-3
CDR3 DNA: TGCGCCAGCAGCCAAGGGGGGCTCGGCACAGATACGCAGTATTTT
CDR3 protein: CASSQGGLGTDTQYF

clone size: -
V gene: TRBV6-1
D gene: TRBD2
J gene: TRBJ2-1
CDR3 DNA: TGTGCCAGCAGTGATAAGCGGGGGAAGTCCAATGAGCAGTTCTTC
CDR3 protein: CASSDKRGKSNEQFF

clone size: once
V gene: TRBV7-9
D gene: -
J gene: TRBJ1-1
CDR3 DNA: TGTGCCAGCAGCTTAGGGGGCGGCACTGAAGCTTTCTTT
CDR3 protein: CASSLGGGTEAFF

clone size: -
V gene: TRBV7-2
D gene: TRBD2
J gene: TRBJ2-1
CDR3 DNA: TGTGCCAGCAGCTGGAGCGGGGGGTCGTACAATGAGCAGTTCTTC
CDR3 protein: CASSWSGGSYNEQFF

clone size: -
V gene: TRBV9
D gene: TRBD1
J gene: TRBJ1-1
CDR3 DNA: TGTGCCAGCAGCCCACGGGGACAGGTGAACACTGAAGCTTTCTTT
CDR3 protein: CASSPRGQVNTEAFF

clone size: -
V gene: TRBV19
D gene: -
J gene: TRBJ1-2
CDR3 DNA: TGTGCCAGTAGTACAGGGTATGGCTACACCTTC
CDR3 protein: CASSTGYGYTF

clone size: -
V gene: TRBV6-1
D gene: TRBD2
J gene: TRBJ2-1
CDR3 DNA: TGTGCCAGCAGTAAACTAGCGGGGGGGATGGATGAGCAGTTCTTC
CDR3 protein: CASSKLAGGMDEQFF

clone size: -
V gene: TRBV25-1
D gene: -
J gene: TRBJ2-2
CDR3 DNA: TGTGCCAGCAGTGAGCGGGACACCGGGGAGCTGTTTTTT
CDR3 protein: CASSERDTGELFF

clone size: -
V gene: TRBV5-1
D gene: -
J gene: TRBJ2-3
CDR3 DNA: TGCGCCAGCAGCCTCTACAGGGAAACAGATACGCAGTATTTT
CDR3 protein: CASSLYRETDTQYF

clone size: -
V gene: TRBV5-8
D gene: -
J gene: TRBJ2-1
CDR3 DNA: TGTGCCAGCAGCTTGGCCGGCCACAATGAGCAGTTCTTC
CDR3 protein: CASSLAGHNEQFF

clone size: -
V gene: TRBV11-2
D gene: -
J gene: TRBJ2-3
CDR3 DNA: TGTGCCAGCAGCTTAGGAGGGTCCACAGATACGCAGTATTTT
CDR3 protein: CASSLGGSTDTQYF

clone size: -
V gene: TRBV11-3
D gene: TRBD1
J gene: TRBJ2-7
CDR3 DNA: TGTGCCAGCAGCTTAGAATCCGGGACAGGCTACGAGCAGTACTTC
CDR3 protein: CASSLESGTGYEQYF

clone size: -
V gene: TRBV28
D gene: -
J gene: TRBJ1-2
CDR3 DNA: TGTGCCAGCAGTTTATACGACAGTGGCTATGGCTACACCTTC
CDR3 protein: CASSLYDSGYGYTF

clone size: -
V gene: TRBV5-6
D gene: -
J gene: TRBJ2-2
CDR3 DNA: TGTGCCAGCAGTAGTGCCGAGTGGGGTGACACCGGGGAGCTGTTTTTT
CDR3 protein: CASSSAEWGDTGELFF

clone size: -
V gene: TRBV7-9
D gene: -
J gene: TRBJ1-1
CDR3 DNA: TGTGCCAGCAGCCGGGCAGGGCAGAACACTGAAGCTTTCTTT
CDR3 protein: CASSRAGQNTEAFF

clone size: -
V gene: TRBV11-2
D gene: TRBD1
J gene: TRBJ2-7
CDR3 DNA: TGTGCCAGCAGCTCTTTGACGGGACAGGGGGTAAGGGAGCAGTACTTC
CDR3 protein: CASSSLTGQGVREQYF

clone size: -
V gene: TRBV7-9
D gene: TRBD1
J gene: TRBJ2-7
CDR3 DNA: TGTGCCAGCAGCTTAGACCCGGGACAGGGGAGGTACGAGCAGTACTTC
CDR3 protein: CASSLDPGQGRYEQYF

clone size: -
V gene: TRBV11-2
D gene: TRBD2
J gene: TRBJ2-7
CDR3 DNA: TGTGCCAGCAGCTTTGGGATGGGTAGCGGGAGTGTCGGAGAGCAGTACTTC
CDR3 protein: CASSFGMGSGSVGEQYF

clone size: -
V gene: TRBV5-4
D gene: TRBD2
J gene: TRBJ2-3
CDR3 DNA: TGTGCCAGCAGCCCTGGGACTAGCGGGAGAAGGAGGGATACGCAGTATTTT
CDR3 protein: CASSPGTSGRRRDTQYF

clone size: -
V gene: TRBV14
D gene: TRBD1
J gene: TRBJ1-2
CDR3 DNA: TGTGCCAGCAGCCAACAGGGGGCTGGCTATGGCTACACCTTC
CDR3 protein: CASSQQGAGYGYTF

clone size: -
V gene: TRBV9
D gene: -
J gene: TRBJ2-7
CDR3 DNA: TGTGCCAGCACCTCGGGGCAAGGGGAAACCTACGAGCAGTACTTC
CDR3 protein: CASTSGQGETYEQYF